A single sample gave rise to the 12 T cell receptor beta chains below, sequenced in a study of long-term antiretroviral therapy in people with HIV. At the survey level, the v3.0 immunoSEQ assay was run. Profiling relied on immunoSEQ multiplex PCR, and the TCRdb table lists in-frame clones only, not all of them. In the table there are tens of thousands of clones, roughly 87% of which are singletons. Sequenced material: unsorted PBMCs, taken 1 year after starting antiretroviral therapy. The origin of the receptors is a man aged 18 to 29 with HIV.

This clone was seen a few times. This chain connects TRBV4-1 to TRBJ2-7; D is uncertain. With 8 bases removed from V and 3 bases from J, the gap between germline ends came to 14 bases. Germline V CDR1 and CDR2: MGHRA, YSYEKL. The CDR3 loop spans 13 amino acids. The DNA of the CDR3 is TGCGCCAGCGCATCCACTCCTTTCTACGAGCAGTACTTC. Translating gives CASASTPFYEQYF.

This chain joins TRBV14 and TRBJ2-1; 11 bases match TRBD2. The CDR3 sequence is 15 residues long. Germline CDR1 reads SGHDN; CDR2 reads FVKESK. Trimming at V came to 4 bases and at J to 8 bases, leaving 7 bases not matched to a gene. The CDR3 sequence: CASSLTSGSWYEQFF. For the CDR3, the DNA is TGTGCCAGCAGCCTAACTAGCGGGAGTTGGTATGAGCAGTTCTTC.

The chain has TRBV14 and TRBJ1-1; 7 positions agree with TRBD1. Germline V CDR1 and CDR2: SGHDN, FVKESK. J lost 5 bases, V lost 4 bases, and 1 base had no gene match. This CDR3 has 12 residues. The CDR3 is CASSRGQTEAFF. CDR3 DNA sequence: TGTGCCAGCAGCCGGGGACAGACTGAAGCTTTCTTT.

The chain employs TRBV18 and TRBJ2-3; 9 bases agree with TRBD1. The CDR3 is 17 amino acids. Germline V gives CDR1 KGHSH, CDR2 LQKENI. Trimming took 3 bases from V and 4 from J; bases not matched to a gene: 11. The CDR3 sequence is CASSPGRGTGPPDTQYF. CDR3 bases: TGTGCCAGCTCACCGGGTCGGGGGACAGGGCCCCCAGATACGCAGTATTTT.

The chain has TRBV5-1 and TRBJ2-7; D ambiguous. V lost 1 base and J 6 bases, leaving 8 bases between the germline ends. Germline V lookup: CDR1 SGHRS, CDR2 YFSETQ. The CDR3 length is 12 residues. The CDR3 loop is CASSLIPGEQYF. CDR3 in DNA: TGCGCCAGCAGCTTGATCCCCGGCGAGCAGTACTTC.

This chain joins TRBV27 and TRBJ2-7; tentatively, D is TRBD1 or TRBD2 (6 bases each). The CDR3 consists of 13 residues. Per germline, CDR1 MNHEY and CDR2 SMNVEV (reference sequence). Deletions cut 5 bases from V and 6 bases from J, with 14 bases between. The CDR3 DNA reads TGTGCCAGCAGTGTAATGGAGGGGGGCGAGCAGTACTTC. Translated: CASSVMEGGEQYF.

The chain combines TRBV6-5 with TRBJ2-6; 7 bases match TRBD1. Germline V gives CDR1 MNHEY, CDR2 SVGAGI. The CDR3 has 16 residues. The junction had 2 bases not matched to a gene; V was cut back by 1 base and J by 2 bases. CDR3 sequence reads: CASSYLTGPGANVLTF. The CDR3 DNA sequence: TGTGCCAGCAGTTACTTGACAGGGCCTGGGGCCAACGTCCTGACTTTC.

This clone was seen just once. V and J are TRBV10-3 and TRBJ2-2; D possibly matches TRBD1 or TRBD2 (6 bases each). Germline assignment: CDR1 ENHRY and CDR2 SYGVKD. The CDR3 has 15 amino acids. Trimming pared 0 bases from V and 7 bases from J, leaving 12 bases between. The CDR3 region has the DNA TGTGCCATCAGTGAGTCGACGGGGGCGATCGGGGAGCTGTTTTTT. Residues: CAISESTGAIGELFF.

The chain employs TRBV4-2 and TRBJ1-1; D gene uncertain. The V end was cut by 0 bases, the J end by 5 bases, with 7 bases between. CDR1 is LGHNA and CDR2 is YNFKEQ in the germline V gene. The CDR3 spans 13 residues. The CDR3 DNA sequence: TGTGCCAGCAGCCAAGAAATGGGGACTGAAGCTTTCTTT. This sequence encodes CASSQEMGTEAFF.

V usage is TRBV4-1 and J usage is TRBJ2-7, with D maybe TRBD1 (5 bases). The germline V gene encodes CDR1 MGHRA and CDR2 YSYEKL. This CDR3 spans 13 amino acids. V was shortened by 1 base and J by 4 bases, with 8 bases between the two germline ends. CDR3 sequence reads: CASSQVQEYEQYF. The CDR3 region has the DNA TGCGCCAGCAGCCAAGTACAGGAATACGAGCAGTACTTC.

The chain has TRBV6-4 and TRBJ1-2; D might be TRBD1 (6 bases). The CDR3 loop spans 12 amino acids. V was clipped by 8 bases and J by 6 bases, with 13 bases between them. The germline V gene encodes CDR1 MRHNA and CDR2 SNTAGT. DNA of the CDR3: TGTGCCAGCTACGACAGGCTAGATGGCTACACCTTC. It yields the protein CASYDRLDGYTF.

This clone was seen once. This chain links TRBV13 with TRBJ2-7; no definite D call. This CDR3 has 14 amino acids. The V and J ends lost 3 bases and 5 bases respectively, with 14 bases between them. Germline V gene sequence: CDR1 PRHDT, CDR2 FYEKMQ (reference sequence). CDR3 sequence reads: CASSFSRPPDEQYF. Here the CDR3 DNA reads TGTGCCAGCAGCTTCTCTAGGCCGCCGGACGAGCAGTACTTC.